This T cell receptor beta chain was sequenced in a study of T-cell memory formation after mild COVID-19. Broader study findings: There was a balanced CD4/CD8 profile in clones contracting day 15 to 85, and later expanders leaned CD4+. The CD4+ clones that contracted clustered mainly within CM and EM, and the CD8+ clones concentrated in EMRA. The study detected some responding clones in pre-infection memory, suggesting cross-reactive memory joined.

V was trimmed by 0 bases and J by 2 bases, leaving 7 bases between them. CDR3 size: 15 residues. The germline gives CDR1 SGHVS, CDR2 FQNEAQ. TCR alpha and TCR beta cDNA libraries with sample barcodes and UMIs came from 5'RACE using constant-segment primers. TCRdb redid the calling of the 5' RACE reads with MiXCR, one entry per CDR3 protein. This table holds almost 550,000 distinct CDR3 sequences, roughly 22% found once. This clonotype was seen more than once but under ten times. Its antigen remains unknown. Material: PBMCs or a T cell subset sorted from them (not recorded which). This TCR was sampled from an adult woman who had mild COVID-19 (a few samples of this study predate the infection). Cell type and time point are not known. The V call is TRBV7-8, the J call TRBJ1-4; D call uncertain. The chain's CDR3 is CASSLAGYTNEKLFF. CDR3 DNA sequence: TGTGCCAGCAGCTTAGCGGGGTACACTAATGAAAAACTGTTTTTT.